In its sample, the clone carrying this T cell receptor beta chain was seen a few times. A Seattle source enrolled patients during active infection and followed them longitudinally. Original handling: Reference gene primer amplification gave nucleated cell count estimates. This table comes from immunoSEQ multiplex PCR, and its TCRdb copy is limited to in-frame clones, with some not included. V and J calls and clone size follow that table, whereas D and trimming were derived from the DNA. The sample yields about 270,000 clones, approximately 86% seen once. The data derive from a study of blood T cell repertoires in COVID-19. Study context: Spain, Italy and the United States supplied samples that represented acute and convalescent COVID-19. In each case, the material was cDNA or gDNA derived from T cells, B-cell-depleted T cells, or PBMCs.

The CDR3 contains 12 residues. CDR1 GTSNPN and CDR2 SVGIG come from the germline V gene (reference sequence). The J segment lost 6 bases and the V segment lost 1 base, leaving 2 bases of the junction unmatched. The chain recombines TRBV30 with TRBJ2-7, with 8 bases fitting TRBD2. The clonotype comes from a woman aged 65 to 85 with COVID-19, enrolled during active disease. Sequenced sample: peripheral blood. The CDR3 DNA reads TGTGCCTGGAGTGGCGGGGGGTTCGAGCAGTACTTC. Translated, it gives CAWSGGGFEQYF.